This passage covers 3 T cell receptor beta chains from one sample sequenced in a study of T cell responses to AZD1222 COVID-19 vaccine. Sequenced by immunoSEQ multiplex PCR; TCRdb stores in-frame clones only, minus some. The profile shows 110,000 to 150,000 clones, 75% to 90% of them singletons. The material was peripheral blood, obtained on day 0 of AZD1222 vaccination. These receptors originate from an adult in good health.

This clone has just a few counts. The chain recombines TRBV5-4 with TRBJ2-7; TRBD2 matches at 8 bases. Germline trimming cut 6 bases from V and 6 bases from J; bases unmatched to any gene: 8. Germline loops: CDR1 SGHNT, CDR2 YYREEE (reference sequence). The length of the CDR3 is 13 residues. CDR3 in DNA: TGTGCCAGCAAGGAAATAGCGGGGACCGAGCAGTACTTC. Translating it yields CASKEIAGTEQYF.

In its sample, this clone was seen once. The chain couples TRBV13 to TRBJ2-7; D gene uncertain. This CDR3 has 12 residues. V lost 5 bases and J 7 bases, leaving 12 bases between the germline ends. Germline values: CDR1 PRHDT, CDR2 FYEKMQ (reference sequence). The CDR3 nucleotides read TGTGCCAGCAGCGGTGCTGAAGGGGAGCAGTACTTC. As protein: CASSGAEGEQYF.

The chain joins TRBV6-1 to TRBJ2-1; a weak D match, TRBD1 (6 bases). This CDR3 comprises 17 residues. Germline-derived CDR1 and CDR2 are MNHNS and SASEGT. Deletions cut 3 bases from V and 3 bases from J, with 18 bases between. DNA for the CDR3: TGTGCCAGCAGTGACCACACCGGGACACCTCTCTACAATGAGCAGTTCTTC. It yields the protein CASSDHTGTPLYNEQFF.